Detailed here is one T cell receptor (beta chain). One end of the junction does not line up with germline, which may come from a read error. This sample is part of a study of PD-1 blockade in classical Hodgkin lymphoma. Measured with immunoSEQ multiplex PCR; TCRdb has only the in-frame clones, and not every one. The table lists approximately 21,000 clones, about 83% of them singletons. Time point: newly diagnosed, previously untreated cHL patient sample. Isolation of CD8+ T cells from thawed PBMCs used magnetic negative selection. The sequence came from a human donor with classical Hodgkin lymphoma. The source material was CD8+ T cells from blood.

CDR3 sequence (DNA): TGTGCCAGCAGTTACTTACCCGGACAGGGGGCGCGCGAGCAGTACTTC. As protein: CASSYLPGQGAREQYF. The chain uses TRBV10-3 and TRBJ2-7; TRBD1 agrees at 11 bases. CDR3 length: 16 residues. CDR1 ENHRY and CDR2 SYGVKD come from the germline V gene.